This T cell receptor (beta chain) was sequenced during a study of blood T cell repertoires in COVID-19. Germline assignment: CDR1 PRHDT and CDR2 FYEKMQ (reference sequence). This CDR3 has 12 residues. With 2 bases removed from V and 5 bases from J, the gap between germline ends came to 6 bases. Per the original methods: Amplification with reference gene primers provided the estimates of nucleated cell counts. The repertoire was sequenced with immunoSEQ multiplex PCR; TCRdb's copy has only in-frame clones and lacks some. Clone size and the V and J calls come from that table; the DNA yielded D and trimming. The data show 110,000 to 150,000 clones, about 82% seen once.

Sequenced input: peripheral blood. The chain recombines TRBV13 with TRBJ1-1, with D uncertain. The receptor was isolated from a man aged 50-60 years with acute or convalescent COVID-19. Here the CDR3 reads CASSLLTTEAFF. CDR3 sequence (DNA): TGTGCCAGCAGCTTATTAACAACTGAAGCTTTCTTT.